This T cell receptor (beta chain) was captured by sequencing in a study of Ad26.COV2.S vaccination and SARS-CoV-2 variants. Study-level findings and limits: Total responses of T cells may have been underestimated by the analyses of TCR breadth and depth.

Germline trimming cut 3 bases from V and 3 bases from J; bases unmatched to any gene: 12. Germline lookup yields CDR1 SGHTA and CDR2 FQGNSA. CDR3 length equals 17 residues. In this sample, this clone turned up a few times. Its target is unknown. Stated treatment: some 19 received Ad26.COV2.S at low or high dose, single or two shots; several received placebo; per-sample allocation not given. Day 63 after the first injection of vaccine or placebo was the sampling time. Ad26.COV2.S expressed prefusion-stabilized spike from the original Wuhan strain. The assay was immunoSEQ multiplex PCR, and TCRdb's table has in-frame clones only and misses some. The sample yields a few hundred thousand clones, 83% seen once.

V and J are TRBV7-2 and TRBJ2-7, with TRBD1 matching 9 bases. The sequence was obtained from a person between 18 and 59 years old who received the Ad26.COV2.S COVID-19 vaccine or a placebo. Sequencing was performed on peripheral blood, taken in a trial of Ad26.COV2.S vaccine versus placebo. The CDR3 sequence is CASSFSLGQGPNYEQYF. DNA of the CDR3: TGTGCCAGCAGCTTCAGCCTGGGACAGGGCCCAAACTACGAGCAGTACTTC.